This T cell receptor (beta chain) was sequenced during a study of long-term antiretroviral therapy in people with HIV. This clone was counted once. Its antigen is currently unknown. The CDR3 sequence is 14 residues long. Trimming took off 4 bases at V and 1 base at J, with 10 bases between the two ends. Germline lookup yields CDR1 MNHEY and CDR2 SVGAGI. Study outcomes and limitations: Information on adherence, resistance and therapy changes was unavailable.

Investigators performed immunoSEQ version v3.0 at survey level. Sequencing efforts were directed toward roughly 40,000-50,000 T-cell genomes per sample. This table comes from immunoSEQ multiplex PCR, and its TCRdb copy is limited to in-frame clones, with some not included. The sample shows some 31,000 clones, 78% of them seen only once. V and J are TRBV6-5 and TRBJ1-1; unclear D gene. The source was unsorted PBMCs, collected 3.1 years after starting antiretroviral therapy. The source of this sequence is a woman aged 50 to 65 with HIV. The CDR3 here is CASSSWTENTEAFF. The CDR3 region has the DNA TGTGCCAGCAGTTCCTGGACGGAGAACACTGAAGCTTTCTTT.